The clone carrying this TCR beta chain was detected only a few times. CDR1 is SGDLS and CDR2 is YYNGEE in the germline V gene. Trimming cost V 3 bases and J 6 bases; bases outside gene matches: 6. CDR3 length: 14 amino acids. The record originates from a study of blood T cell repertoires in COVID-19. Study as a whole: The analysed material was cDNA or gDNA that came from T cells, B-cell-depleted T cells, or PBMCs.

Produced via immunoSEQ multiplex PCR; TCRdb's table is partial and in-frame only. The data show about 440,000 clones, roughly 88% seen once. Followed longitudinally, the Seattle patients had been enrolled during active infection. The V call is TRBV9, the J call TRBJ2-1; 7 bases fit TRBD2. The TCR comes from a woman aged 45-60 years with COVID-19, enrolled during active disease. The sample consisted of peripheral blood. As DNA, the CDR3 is TGTGCCAGCAGCGGGAGCGGGGAGCGCAATGAGCAGTTCTTC. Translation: CASSGSGERNEQFF.